The source of this T cell receptor beta chain is a study of cytomegalovirus exposure and HLA in healthy donors. Study-wide results and limits: The dataset shows that most TCR sequences were rare, while some public TCRs occurred in many donors. Over 150 TCR beta chains were listed as cytomegalovirus-associated.

From germline, CDR1 is SGHNT and CDR2 YENEEA. Trimming removed 0 bases at V and 6 bases at J, with 11 bases between. This CDR3 contains 15 residues. Comments on this clone: The antigen is unknown.

The study sampled nominally healthy donors, though unrecorded immune exposures were likely. PCR involved 60 Vbeta and 13 Jbeta primers. Using immunoSEQ multiplex PCR, the repertoire was profiled, and TCRdb retains in-frame clones only, with some absent. This table has 100,000 to 150,000 clones, approximately 74% appearing once. The V gene is TRBV11-3, the J gene TRBJ2-2; D gene uncertain. The sequenced sample was PBMCs. The origin of this receptor is a male donor in good health and CMV-seronegative. CDR3 DNA sequence: TGTGCCAGCAGCTTAGACGGAGCCCGATCCGGGGAGCTGTTTTTT. The encoded protein is CASSLDGARSGELFF.